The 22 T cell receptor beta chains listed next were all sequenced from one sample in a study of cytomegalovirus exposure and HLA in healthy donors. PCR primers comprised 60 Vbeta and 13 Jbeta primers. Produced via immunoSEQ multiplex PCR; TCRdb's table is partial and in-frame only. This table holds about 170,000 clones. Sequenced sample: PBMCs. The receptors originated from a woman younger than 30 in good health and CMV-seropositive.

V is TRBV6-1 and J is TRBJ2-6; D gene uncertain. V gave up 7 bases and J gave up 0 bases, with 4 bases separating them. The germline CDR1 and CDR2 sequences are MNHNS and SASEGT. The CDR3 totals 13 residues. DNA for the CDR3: TGTGCCAGCACCCTCTCTGGGGCCAACGTCCTGACTTTC. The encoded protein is CASTLSGANVLTF.

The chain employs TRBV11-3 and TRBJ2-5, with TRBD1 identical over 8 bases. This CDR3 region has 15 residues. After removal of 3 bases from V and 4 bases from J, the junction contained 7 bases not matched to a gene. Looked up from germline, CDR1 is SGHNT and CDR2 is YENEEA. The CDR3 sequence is CASSLQGAGRETQYF. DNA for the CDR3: TGTGCCAGCAGCTTGCAGGGGGCGGGGAGAGAGACCCAGTACTTC. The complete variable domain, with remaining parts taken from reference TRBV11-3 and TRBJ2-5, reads EAGVVQSPRYKIIEKKQPVAFWCNPISGHNTLYWYLQNLGQGPELLIRYENEEAVDDSQLPKDRFSAERLKGVDSTLKIQPAELGDSAVYLCASSLQGAGRETQYFGPGTRLLVL.

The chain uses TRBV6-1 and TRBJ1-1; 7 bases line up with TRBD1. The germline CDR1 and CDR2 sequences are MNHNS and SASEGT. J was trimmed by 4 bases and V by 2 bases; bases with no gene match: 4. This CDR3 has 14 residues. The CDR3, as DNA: TGTGCCAGCAGTGAACAGGGGGTTGTCACTGAAGCTTTCTTT. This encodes CASSEQGVVTEAFF.

CDR3 in amino acids: CSVARGFLTEAFF. CDR3 bases: TGCAGCGTTGCCCGGGGGTTTTTGACTGAAGCTTTCTTT. The gene calls are TRBV29-1 and TRBJ1-1; D may be TRBD1 (5 bases). CDR3 length: 13 amino acids. The V gene lost 4 bases and the J gene lost 5 bases, with 14 bases spanning the gap. The V gene's germline CDR1 is SQVTM and CDR2 ANQGSEA.

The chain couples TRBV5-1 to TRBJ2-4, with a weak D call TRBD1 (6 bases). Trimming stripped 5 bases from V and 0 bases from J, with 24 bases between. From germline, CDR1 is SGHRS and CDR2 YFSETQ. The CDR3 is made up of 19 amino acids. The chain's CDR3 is CASSRPQGSGPLAKNIQYF. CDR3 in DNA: TGCGCCAGCAGTCGTCCACAGGGAAGTGGGCCCCTAGCCAAAAACATTCAGTACTTC.

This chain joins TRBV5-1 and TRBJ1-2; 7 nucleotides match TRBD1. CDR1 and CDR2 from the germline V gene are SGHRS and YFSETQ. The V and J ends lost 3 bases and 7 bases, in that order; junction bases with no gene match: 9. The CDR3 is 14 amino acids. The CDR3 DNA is TGCGCCAGCAGCTGGACGACAGGGCCGTCTGGCTACACCTTC. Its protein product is CASSWTTGPSGYTF.

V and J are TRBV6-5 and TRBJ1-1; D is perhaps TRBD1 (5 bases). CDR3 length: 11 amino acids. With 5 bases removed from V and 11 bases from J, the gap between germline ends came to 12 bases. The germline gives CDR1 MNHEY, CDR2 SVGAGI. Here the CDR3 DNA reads TGTGCCAGCAGTGCAGACAGTAGGGCTTTCTTT. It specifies CASSADSRAFF.

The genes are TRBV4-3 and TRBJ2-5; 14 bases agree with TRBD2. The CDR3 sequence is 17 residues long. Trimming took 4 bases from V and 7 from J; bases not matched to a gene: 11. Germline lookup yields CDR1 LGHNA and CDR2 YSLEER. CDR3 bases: TGCGCCAGCAGCCGACTAGCGGGGGGGCCGGTTGAGGGGACCCAGTACTTC. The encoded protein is CASSRLAGGPVEGTQYF.

The CDR3 is CASSQGRGVSEKLFF. In DNA, the CDR3 is TGCGCCAGCAGCCAAGGGCGGGGGGTCTCTGAAAAACTGTTTTTT. The chain combines TRBV4-3 with TRBJ1-4; D possibly corresponds to TRBD1 (5 bases). CDR1 and CDR2 from the germline V gene are LGHNA and YSLEER. The V gene lost 1 base and the J gene lost 7 bases, with 13 bases spanning the gap. The CDR3 consists of 15 residues.

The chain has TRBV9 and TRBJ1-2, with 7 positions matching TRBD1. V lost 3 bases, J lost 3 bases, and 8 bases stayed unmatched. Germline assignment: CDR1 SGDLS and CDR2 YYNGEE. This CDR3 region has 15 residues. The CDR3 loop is CASSGTGTEDYGYTF. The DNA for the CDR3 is TGTGCCAGCAGCGGAACAGGGACAGAGGACTATGGCTACACCTTC.

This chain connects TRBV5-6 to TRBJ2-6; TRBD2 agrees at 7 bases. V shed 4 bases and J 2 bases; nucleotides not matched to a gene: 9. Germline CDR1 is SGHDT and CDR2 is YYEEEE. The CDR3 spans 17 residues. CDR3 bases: TGTGCCAGCAGCCCCCGGGACGGGGGGACTGGGGCCAACGTCCTGACTTTC. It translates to CASSPRDGGTGANVLTF.

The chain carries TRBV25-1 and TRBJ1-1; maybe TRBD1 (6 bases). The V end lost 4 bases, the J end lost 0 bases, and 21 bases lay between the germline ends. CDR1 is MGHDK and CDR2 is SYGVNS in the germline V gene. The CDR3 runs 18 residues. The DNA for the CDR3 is TGTGCCAGCAGTGTAAGGTCGTCAGGGGCATCTTTGAACACTGAAGCTTTCTTT. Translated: CASSVRSSGASLNTEAFF.

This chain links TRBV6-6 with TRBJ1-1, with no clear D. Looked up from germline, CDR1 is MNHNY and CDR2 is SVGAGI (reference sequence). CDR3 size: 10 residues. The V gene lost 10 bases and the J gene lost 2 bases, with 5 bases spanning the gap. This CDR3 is CATTNTEAFF. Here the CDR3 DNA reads TGTGCCACCACTAACACTGAAGCTTTCTTT.

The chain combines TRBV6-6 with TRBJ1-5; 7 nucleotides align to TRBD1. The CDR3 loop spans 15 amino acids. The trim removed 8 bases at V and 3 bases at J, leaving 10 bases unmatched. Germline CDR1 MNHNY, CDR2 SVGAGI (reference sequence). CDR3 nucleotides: TGTGCCAGCTGGCCCTATGGACAGGTCAATCAGCCCCAGCATTTT. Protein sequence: CASWPYGQVNQPQHF.

The CDR3 is CASSPVTGTAGYTF. In DNA form, the CDR3 reads TGTGCCAGCTCACCCGTGACAGGGACGGCTGGCTACACCTTC. The V gene is TRBV18, the J gene TRBJ1-2; 7 bases fit TRBD1. After removal of 3 bases from V and 7 bases from J, the junction contained 8 bases not matched to a gene. The CDR3 spans 14 residues. Germline V gene lookup returns CDR1 KGHSH and CDR2 LQKENI.

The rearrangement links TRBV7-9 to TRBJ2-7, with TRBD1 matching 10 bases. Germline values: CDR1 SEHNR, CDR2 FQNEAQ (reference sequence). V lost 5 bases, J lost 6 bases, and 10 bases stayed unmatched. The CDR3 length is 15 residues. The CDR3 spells CASSPRTGGIGEQYF. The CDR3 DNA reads TGTGCCAGCAGCCCGAGGACAGGGGGAATCGGCGAGCAGTACTTC.

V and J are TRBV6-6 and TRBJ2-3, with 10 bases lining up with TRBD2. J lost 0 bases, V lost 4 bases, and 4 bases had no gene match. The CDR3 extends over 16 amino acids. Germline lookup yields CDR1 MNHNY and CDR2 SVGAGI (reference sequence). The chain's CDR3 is CASSSAGGWSTDTQYF. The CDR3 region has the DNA TGTGCCAGCAGTTCAGCGGGAGGGTGGAGCACAGATACGCAGTATTTT.

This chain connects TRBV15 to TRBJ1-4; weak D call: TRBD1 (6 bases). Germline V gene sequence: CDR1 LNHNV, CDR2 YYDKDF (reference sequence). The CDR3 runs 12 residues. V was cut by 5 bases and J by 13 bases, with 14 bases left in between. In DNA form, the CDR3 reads TGTGCCACCAGCGAAGAACAGGGTCGACTGTTTTTT. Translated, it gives CATSEEQGRLFF.

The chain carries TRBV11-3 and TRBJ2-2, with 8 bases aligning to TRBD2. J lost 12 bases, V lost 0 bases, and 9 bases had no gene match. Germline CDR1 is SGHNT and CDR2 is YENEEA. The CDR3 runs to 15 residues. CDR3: CASSLEGTRAGKLFF. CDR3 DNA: TGTGCCAGCAGCTTAGAGGGGACTAGGGCAGGAAAGCTGTTTTTT. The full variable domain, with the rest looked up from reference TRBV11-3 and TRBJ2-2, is EAGVVQSPRYKIIEKKQPVAFWCNPISGHNTLYWYLQNLGQGPELLIRYENEEAVDDSQLPKDRFSAERLKGVDSTLKIQPAELGDSAVYLCASSLEGTRAGKLFFGEGSRLTVL.

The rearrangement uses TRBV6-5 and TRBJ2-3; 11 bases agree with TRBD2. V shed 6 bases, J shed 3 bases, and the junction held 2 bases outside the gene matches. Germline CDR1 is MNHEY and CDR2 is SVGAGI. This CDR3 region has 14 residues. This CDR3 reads CASSRTSGTDTQYF. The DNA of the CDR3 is TGTGCCAGCAGCCGGACTAGCGGGACAGATACGCAGTATTTT.

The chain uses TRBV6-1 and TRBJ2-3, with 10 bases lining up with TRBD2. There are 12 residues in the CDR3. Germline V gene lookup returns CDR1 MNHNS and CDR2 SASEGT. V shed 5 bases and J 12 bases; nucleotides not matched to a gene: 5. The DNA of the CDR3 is TGTGCCAGCAGTTCTTCTAGCGGGGGTCAGTATTTT. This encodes CASSSSSGGQYF.

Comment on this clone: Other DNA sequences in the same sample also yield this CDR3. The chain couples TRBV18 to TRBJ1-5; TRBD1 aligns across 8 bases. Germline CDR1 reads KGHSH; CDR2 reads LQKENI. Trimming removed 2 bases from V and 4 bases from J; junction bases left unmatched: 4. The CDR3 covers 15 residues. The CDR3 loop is CASSPGQGANQPQHF. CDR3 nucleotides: TGTGCCAGCTCACCAGGGCAGGGGGCTAATCAGCCCCAGCATTTT.